The T cell receptor (beta chain) described here comes from a study of blood T cell repertoires in COVID-19. Study-wide context: Samples came from the United States, Italy and Spain, spanning acute and convalescent COVID-19.

In the authors' methods: Reference gene primer amplification in the assay estimated nucleated cell counts. Repertoires were generated with immunoSEQ multiplex PCR, while TCRdb's copy carries only in-frame clones and drops some. V and J calls and clone size are given by that table; D and trimming were obtained from the DNA. This sample yields fewer than 400,000 clones, of which about nine tenths are seen a single time; 5.2% belongs to the top ten. Membership in each cohort depended on participant-reported clinical history. Symptom resolution, clearance, or two negative PCRs marked the recovered donors of Cohort 3. Sequenced: PBMCs or T cells enriched from blood (not recorded which). The receptor's source is a man aged 55 to 70 who had recovered from COVID-19.

The CDR3 here is CASSVGLRQGTGELFF. The DNA for the CDR3 is TGTGCCAGCAGCGTAGGGCTTAGACAGGGAACCGGGGAGCTGTTTTTT. V is TRBV9 and J is TRBJ2-2, with 7 bases that match TRBD1. CDR1 is SGDLS, CDR2 YYNGEE, per germline. Trimming cost V 0 bases and J 5 bases; bases outside gene matches: 7. The CDR3 is 16 amino acids.